This TCR beta chain was obtained from a study of blood T cell repertoires in COVID-19. The table came from immunoSEQ multiplex PCR; TCRdb's copy has only in-frame clones and leaves some out. The sample includes 110,000 or so clones, around 80% of them seen just once. The table lists this clone with a count of one. The CDR3 is 13 amino acids. The V gene lost 2 bases and the J gene lost 8 bases, with 12 bases spanning the gap. Germline CDR1 and CDR2: MNHEY and SVGAGI. Material: peripheral blood. The receptor comes from a human donor in a cohort sampled during active or convalescent COVID-19. The genes are TRBV6-5 and TRBJ1-1, with a weak D call TRBD1 (5 bases). CDR3 in amino acids: CASSYLGGWEAFF. CDR3 DNA: TGTGCCAGCAGTTACCTCGGGGGGTGGGAAGCTTTCTTT.